The 2 T cell receptor beta chains presented below share a single source sample, sequenced in a study of T cell clonality in common variable immunodeficiency. TCRdb's copy holds only in-frame clones and misses some; the assay was immunoSEQ multiplex PCR. The sample was found to contain 40,000 to 50,000 clones, and every one recurs. The sample was peripheral blood mononuclear cells. The receptors stem from a person between 18 and 75 years old in good health.

This clone was counted many times. With the read ending 3 residues before the CDR3 end, the germline J gene is used to fill in that end. The chain combines TRBV20-1 with TRBJ2-2; D not resolved. Germline V gene sequence: CDR1 DFQATT, CDR2 SNEGSKA (reference sequence). V lost 5 bases and J 1 base, leaving 14 bases between the germline ends. The CDR3 length is 15 residues. The chain's CDR3 is CSAFPPLGNTGELFF. CDR3 DNA (partial): TGCAGTGCTTTCCCGCCCCTAGGGAACACCGGGGAG.

In its sample, this clone was seen many times. Read coverage stops 3 residues before the CDR3 terminus; the germline J gene supplies the remainder. This rearrangement joins TRBV7-9 to TRBJ1-6; D not certain. Germline CDR1 is SEHNR and CDR2 is FQNEAQ (reference sequence). The CDR3 consists of 14 residues. Trimming pared 1 base from V and 5 bases from J, leaving 6 bases between. The CDR3 sequence: CASSLGPNNSPLHF. CDR3 DNA, as far as it was read: TGTGCCAGCAGCTTAGGTCCCAATAATTCACCC.